Here is one T cell receptor beta chain with its context. The entry originates in a study of PD-1 blockade in classical Hodgkin lymphoma. The time point denotes: newly diagnosed, previously untreated cHL patient sample. Isolation of CD4+ T cells from thawed PBMCs was performed by magnetic negative selection. Data came from immunoSEQ multiplex PCR; TCRdb stores just in-frame clones and leaves some out. The sample carries roughly 30,000 clones, 75% to 90% recorded once. Sample: CD4+ T cells from blood. The TCR sequence derives from a human donor with classical Hodgkin lymphoma.

The CDR3 sequence: CASSTKAGGRLGEQFF. CDR3 nucleotides: TGTGCCAGCAGCACCAAAGCGGGGGGGCGTCTAGGCGAGCAGTTCTTC. The chain recombines TRBV5-4 with TRBJ2-1, with 10 bases fitting TRBD2. Trimming cost V 4 bases and J 10 bases; bases outside gene matches: 14. There are 16 residues in the CDR3. The germline V gene has CDR1 SGHNT and CDR2 YYREEE (reference sequence). The whole variable domain, filled in from reference TRBV5-4 and TRBJ2-1, reads ETGVTQSPTHLIKTRGQQVTLRCSSQSGHNTVSWYQQALGQGPQFIFQYYREEENGRGNFPPRFSGLQFPNYSSELNVNALELDDSALYLCASSTKAGGRLGEQFFGPGTRLTVL.